These T cell receptor beta chains were read from a single sample in a study of shared clonotypes between healthy human individuals. Profiling relied on immunoSEQ multiplex PCR, and the TCRdb table lists in-frame clones only, not all of them. The top ten hold 0.057% of the sample, which has some 550,000 clones, about 96% seen once. Sequencing used naive CD4+ T cells sorted from blood. The origin of the receptors is a woman between 25 and 40 years old in good health. CDR3s include the opening cysteine and the closing phenylalanine or tryptophan. The D gene is left open where the match is weak. The listing skips clone size in some rows; elsewhere it reads once, few, many or a size class.

len	abundance	d_gene	v_gene	j_gene	CDR3nt	CDR3aa
13	NA	NA	TRBV29-1	TRBJ2-7	TGCAGCGTCCGGACACTGCTTTCCTACGAGCAGTACTTC	CSVRTLLSYEQYF
14	NA	NA	TRBV19	TRBJ2-7	TGTGCCAGTAGTATAACAGGTTTAAGCCTCGAGCAGTACTTC	CASSITGLSLEQYF
13	NA	NA	TRBV25-1	TRBJ1-1	TGTGCCAGCAGTGAACGGTTAATCACTGAAGCTTTCTTT	CASSERLITEAFF
16	NA	TRBD2	TRBV6-1	TRBJ2-7	TGTGCCAGCAGTGAATCGGTAGCGGGGTATTCCTACGAGCAGTACTTC	CASSESVAGYSYEQYF
16	NA	TRBD1	TRBV7-9	TRBJ1-1	TGTGCCAGCAACCCCCCGACAGGGGTAGGGAACACTGAAGCTTTCTTT	CASNPPTGVGNTEAFF
16	NA	TRBD2	TRBV5-1	TRBJ2-3	TGCGCCAGCAGCTCCTTAGCGGGAGGGCCGGGAGATACGCAGTATTTT	CASSSLAGGPGDTQYF
16	NA	NA	TRBV16	TRBJ1-2	TGTGCCAGCAGCCAATTAGGGGAGGAAGGCAACTATGGCTACACCTTC	CASSQLGEEGNYGYTF
12	NA	TRBD2	TRBV28	TRBJ2-2	TGTGCCAGCACTGCGGGAGCCGGGGAGCTGTTTTTT	CASTAGAGELFF
14	NA	NA	TRBV7-2	TRBJ2-7	TGTGCCAGCAGCGGTAGCGGCAGAGCCTACGAGCAGTACTTC	CASSGSGRAYEQYF
14	NA	NA	TRBV28	TRBJ1-2	TGTGCCAGCAGTCCCCCTAGTCACTTTGATGGCTACACCTTC	CASSPPSHFDGYTF
17	NA	NA	TRBV14	TRBJ1-1	TGTGCCAGCAGCCAAGAGGGGTGGGAGGGGAAGAACACTGAAGCTTTCTTT	CASSQEGWEGKNTEAFF
12	NA	TRBD1	TRBV29-1	TRBJ2-5	TGCAGCGTGAACAGGGGGCGCGAGGAGCAGTACTTC	CSVNRGREEQYF
16	NA	TRBD1	TRBV28	TRBJ2-5	TGTGCCAGCAGTTTGGGGACAGTACGGAACCAAGAGACCCAGTACTTC	CASSLGTVRNQETQYF
14	NA	NA	TRBV7-2	TRBJ2-3	TGTGCCAGCAGCCCTAGGACCGGGCCAGATACGCAGTATTTT	CASSPRTGPDTQYF
13	NA	NA	TRBV7-8	TRBJ2-7	TGTGCCAGCAGCGACAGCTTAGGGAGCGAGCAGTACTTC	CASSDSLGSEQYF
13	NA	NA	TRBV5-5	TRBJ1-5	TGTGCCAGCAGCTTGTCTGGCAGTCAGCCCCAGCATTTT	CASSLSGSQPQHF
14	NA	NA	TRBV6-6	TRBJ2-1	TGTGCCAGCAGCACCATGGGGGGATCCAATGAGCAGTTCTTC	CASSTMGGSNEQFF
17	NA	TRBD2	TRBV10-3	TRBJ2-2	TGTGCCATCCTTCGTCCAGCGGGGACCGCGAACACCGGGGAGCTGTTTTTT	CAILRPAGTANTGELFF
14	NA	TRBD1	TRBV6-5	TRBJ1-1	TGTGCCAGCAGTTACCGGACAGGGAACACTGAAGCTTTCTTT	CASSYRTGNTEAFF
18	NA	TRBD1	TRBV2	TRBJ2-6	TGTGCCAGCGGGCGTGGACAGGGATTCCTCTCTGGGGCCAACGTCCTGACTTTC	CASGRGQGFLSGANVLTF
13	NA	NA	TRBV19	TRBJ1-5	TGTGCCAGCGGACCAGTCTTGAATCAGCCCCAGCATTTT	CASGPVLNQPQHF
17	NA	NA	TRBV5-1	TRBJ2-1	TGCGCCAGCAGCTTGGGCGGTGCGACCATCTCCTACAATGAGCAGTTCTTC	CASSLGGATISYNEQFF
14	NA	TRBD2	TRBV28	TRBJ2-1	TGTGCCAGCAGGCTAGCGGAGCACTACAATGAGCAGTTCTTC	CASRLAEHYNEQFF
17	NA	NA	TRBV7-5	TRBJ1-5	TGTGTCAGAGGGGGGGTCGCTCGGCAGTATAGCAATCAGCCCCAGCATTTT	CVRGGVARQYSNQPQHF
15	NA	NA	TRBV28	TRBJ2-2	TGTGCCAGCAGTTATACTAAGGTTGGCACCGGGGAGCTGTTTTTT	CASSYTKVGTGELFF
14	NA	NA	TRBV4-2	TRBJ1-1	TGTGCCAGCAGCCAAGAGGTCAGGGTCCCTGAAGCTTTCTTT	CASSQEVRVPEAFF
15	once	TRBD2	TRBV5-1	TRBJ2-5	TGCGCCAGCAGCTTGGGCGTAGCGGGCCAAGAGACCCAGTACTTC	CASSLGVAGQETQYF